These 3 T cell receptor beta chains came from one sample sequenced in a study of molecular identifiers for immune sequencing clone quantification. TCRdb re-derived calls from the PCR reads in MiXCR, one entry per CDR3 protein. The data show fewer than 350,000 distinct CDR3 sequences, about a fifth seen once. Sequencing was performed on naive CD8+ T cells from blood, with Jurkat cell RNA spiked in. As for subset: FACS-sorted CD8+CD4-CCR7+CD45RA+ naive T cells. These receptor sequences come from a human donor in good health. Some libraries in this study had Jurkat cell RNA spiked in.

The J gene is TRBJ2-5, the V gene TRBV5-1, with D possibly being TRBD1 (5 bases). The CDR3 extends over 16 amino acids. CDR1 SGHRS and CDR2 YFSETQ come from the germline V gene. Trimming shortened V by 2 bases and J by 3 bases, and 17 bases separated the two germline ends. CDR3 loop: CASSFFPMTEKETQYF. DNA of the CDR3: TGCGCCAGCAGCTTCTTCCCAATGACAGAAAAAGAGACCCAGTACTTC.

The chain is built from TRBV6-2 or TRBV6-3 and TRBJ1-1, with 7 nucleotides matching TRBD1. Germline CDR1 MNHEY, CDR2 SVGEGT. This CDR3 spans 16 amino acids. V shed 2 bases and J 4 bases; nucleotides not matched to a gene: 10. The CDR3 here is CASSYMVTGFSTEAFF. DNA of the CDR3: TGTGCCAGCAGTTACATGGTGACAGGGTTTAGCACTGAAGCTTTCTTT.

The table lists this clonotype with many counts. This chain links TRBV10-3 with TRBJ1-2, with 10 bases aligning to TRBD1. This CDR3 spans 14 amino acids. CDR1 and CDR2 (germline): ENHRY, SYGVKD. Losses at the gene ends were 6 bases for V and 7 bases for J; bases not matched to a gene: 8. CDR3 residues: CAISGTGEPSGYTF. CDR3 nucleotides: TGTGCCATCAGCGGGACAGGGGAGCCGAGTGGCTACACCTTC.